This T cell receptor beta chain derives from a study of cytomegalovirus exposure and HLA in healthy donors. About the research overall: Early released data comprised around 85 million unique TCRs from HLA-typed donors. Ancestry clustering placed 70% to 85% of approximately 370 genotyped donors in the Caucasian-associated cluster.

CDR3 length: 14 amino acids. CDR1 and CDR2 from the germline V gene are SGHRS and YFSETQ. V was trimmed by 5 bases and J by 5 bases, leaving 15 bases between them. Sampled while nominally healthy, donors likely had unrecorded immune exposures. The primer mix had 60 Vbeta and 13 Jbeta primers. The data were produced by immunoSEQ multiplex PCR, yet TCRdb's version contains in-frame clones alone and is incomplete. The data show 190,000 or so clones, around 83% seen once. This receptor was identified in a woman aged 45-65 years in good health and CMV-seropositive. This sequence joins TRBV5-1 and TRBJ2-3; D remains ambiguous. The specimen sequenced was PBMCs. This chain's CDR3 is CASSNRATQDTQYF. The CDR3 DNA follows: TGCGCCAGCAGTAACAGAGCTACACAAGATACGCAGTATTTT.